Listed below are T cell receptor beta chains from one sample, sequenced in a study of blood T cell repertoires in COVID-19. Only in-frame clones appear in the TCRdb table, and some are missing; sequencing was by immunoSEQ multiplex PCR. The sample consists of roughly 110,000 clones, around 90% of them appearing once. Sequenced: peripheral blood. These receptors all stem from a woman aged 50 to 60 with acute or convalescent COVID-19. The CDR3 runs from the conserved cysteine through the conserved F or W. Fields, in order: CDR3 protein, CDR3 DNA, V gene, D gene, J gene, clone size, CDR3 length. A D gene is named only where the DNA matches it firmly. The size field is filled for only some rows; it gives once, few, many or a size class.

CDR3 protein: CASSEPRGRHEQYF
CDR3 DNA: TGTGCCAGCAGTGAACCCAGGGGGCGCCACGAGCAGTACTTC
V gene: TRBV25-1
D gene: TRBD1
J gene: TRBJ2-7
clone size: -
CDR3 length: 14

CDR3 protein: CASSQGAGANVLTF
CDR3 DNA: TGTGCCAGCAGCCAGGGGGCTGGGGCCAACGTCCTGACTTTC
V gene: TRBV2
D gene: TRBD1
J gene: TRBJ2-6
clone size: -
CDR3 length: 14

CDR3 protein: CASSPGTGRYEQYF
CDR3 DNA: TGTGCCAGCAGTCCAGGGACAGGGAGGTACGAGCAGTACTTC
V gene: TRBV6-2/TRBV6-3
D gene: TRBD1
J gene: TRBJ2-7
clone size: -
CDR3 length: 14

CDR3 protein: CASSLVIQGGTGELFF
CDR3 DNA: TGTGCCAGCAGCTTAGTCATACAGGGGGGCACCGGGGAGCTGTTTTTT
V gene: TRBV11-2
D gene: TRBD1
J gene: TRBJ2-2
clone size: -
CDR3 length: 16

CDR3 protein: CASSESIRGTGNTIYF
CDR3 DNA: TGTGCCAGCTCAGAATCGATCAGGGGTACTGGAAACACCATATATTTT
V gene: TRBV18
D gene: -
J gene: TRBJ1-3
clone size: -
CDR3 length: 16

CDR3 protein: CASSFVSGGLGEKLFF
CDR3 DNA: TGTGCCAGCAGTTTCGTTTCAGGGGGGTTAGGTGAAAAACTGTTTTTT
V gene: TRBV28
D gene: TRBD1
J gene: TRBJ1-4
clone size: few
CDR3 length: 16

CDR3 protein: CATSGGGAPTGELFF
CDR3 DNA: TGTGCCACCAGTGGTGGGGGGGCTCCCACCGGGGAGCTGTTTTTT
V gene: TRBV24-1
D gene: -
J gene: TRBJ2-2
clone size: -
CDR3 length: 15

CDR3 protein: CASRLQGSEQYF
CDR3 DNA: TGTGCCAGCAGACTCCAGGGTTCCGAGCAGTACTTC
V gene: TRBV3-1/TRBV3-2
D gene: -
J gene: TRBJ2-7
clone size: -
CDR3 length: 12

CDR3 protein: CASSPRLAGALEQYF
CDR3 DNA: TGTGCCAGCTCACCCCGACTAGCGGGGGCTCTGGAGCAGTACTTC
V gene: TRBV18
D gene: TRBD2
J gene: TRBJ2-7
clone size: -
CDR3 length: 15

CDR3 protein: CASGELGGNQPQHF
CDR3 DNA: TGTGCCAGCGGGGAACTGGGGGGGAATCAGCCCCAGCATTTT
V gene: TRBV28
D gene: -
J gene: TRBJ1-5
clone size: -
CDR3 length: 14

CDR3 protein: CASSFTGGPDEQFF
CDR3 DNA: TGTGCCAGCAGTTTTACGGGGGGGCCGGATGAGCAGTTCTTC
V gene: TRBV6-5
D gene: TRBD2
J gene: TRBJ2-1
clone size: -
CDR3 length: 14

CDR3 protein: CAISPGTGVYGYTF
CDR3 DNA: TGTGCCATCAGTCCCGGGACAGGGGTCTATGGCTACACCTTC
V gene: TRBV10-3
D gene: TRBD1
J gene: TRBJ1-2
clone size: -
CDR3 length: 14

CDR3 protein: CASSTPQGKGTEAFF
CDR3 DNA: TGTGCCAGTAGTACACCACAGGGAAAGGGAACTGAAGCTTTCTTT
V gene: TRBV19
D gene: -
J gene: TRBJ1-1
clone size: -
CDR3 length: 15

CDR3 protein: CASSQGIGGYEQYF
CDR3 DNA: TGTGCCAGCAGCCAGGGGATCGGGGGGTACGAGCAGTACTTC
V gene: TRBV4-2
D gene: TRBD2
J gene: TRBJ2-7
clone size: -
CDR3 length: 14

CDR3 protein: CASSVSGTGVDTQYF
CDR3 DNA: TGCGCCAGCAGCGTCTCCGGGACAGGGGTAGATACGCAGTATTTT
V gene: TRBV5-1
D gene: TRBD1
J gene: TRBJ2-3
clone size: -
CDR3 length: 15

CDR3 protein: CASSLHAGVRGTEAFF
CDR3 DNA: TGTGCCAGCAGCTTACACGCCGGGGTAAGAGGCACTGAAGCTTTCTTT
V gene: TRBV7-3
D gene: -
J gene: TRBJ1-1
clone size: -
CDR3 length: 16

CDR3 protein: CASSQVQGSYNEQFF
CDR3 DNA: TGCGCCAGCAGCCAAGTACAGGGGTCCTACAATGAGCAGTTCTTC
V gene: TRBV4-1
D gene: TRBD1
J gene: TRBJ2-1
clone size: -
CDR3 length: 15

CDR3 protein: CASSFRSTNYGYTF
CDR3 DNA: TGTGCCAGCAGTTTCCGGAGCACTAACTATGGCTACACCTTC
V gene: TRBV27
D gene: -
J gene: TRBJ1-2
clone size: few
CDR3 length: 14

CDR3 protein: CASSSWAGNTEAFF
CDR3 DNA: TGTGCCAGCAGCTCCTGGGCAGGGAACACTGAAGCTTTCTTT
V gene: TRBV11-2
D gene: -
J gene: TRBJ1-1
clone size: -
CDR3 length: 14

CDR3 protein: CASSTQLAQETQYF
CDR3 DNA: TGTGCCAGCAGTACTCAACTAGCGCAAGAGACCCAGTACTTC
V gene: TRBV27
D gene: TRBD2
J gene: TRBJ2-5
clone size: -
CDR3 length: 14

CDR3 protein: CASSPYLGGNTEAFF
CDR3 DNA: TGTGCCAGCTCACCATATCTAGGGGGTAACACTGAAGCTTTCTTT
V gene: TRBV18
D gene: -
J gene: TRBJ1-1
clone size: -
CDR3 length: 15

CDR3 protein: CAISEGGNGYTF
CDR3 DNA: TGTGCCATCAGTGAGGGAGGAAACGGCTACACCTTC
V gene: TRBV10-3
D gene: -
J gene: TRBJ1-2
clone size: -
CDR3 length: 12

CDR3 protein: CATRLGDTQYF
CDR3 DNA: TGTGCCACTCGACTAGGGGATACGCAGTATTTT
V gene: TRBV24-1
D gene: -
J gene: TRBJ2-3
clone size: -
CDR3 length: 11

CDR3 protein: CASSGDRDYGYTF
CDR3 DNA: TGTGCCAGCAGTGGAGACAGGGACTATGGCTACACCTTC
V gene: TRBV2
D gene: TRBD1
J gene: TRBJ1-2
clone size: -
CDR3 length: 13